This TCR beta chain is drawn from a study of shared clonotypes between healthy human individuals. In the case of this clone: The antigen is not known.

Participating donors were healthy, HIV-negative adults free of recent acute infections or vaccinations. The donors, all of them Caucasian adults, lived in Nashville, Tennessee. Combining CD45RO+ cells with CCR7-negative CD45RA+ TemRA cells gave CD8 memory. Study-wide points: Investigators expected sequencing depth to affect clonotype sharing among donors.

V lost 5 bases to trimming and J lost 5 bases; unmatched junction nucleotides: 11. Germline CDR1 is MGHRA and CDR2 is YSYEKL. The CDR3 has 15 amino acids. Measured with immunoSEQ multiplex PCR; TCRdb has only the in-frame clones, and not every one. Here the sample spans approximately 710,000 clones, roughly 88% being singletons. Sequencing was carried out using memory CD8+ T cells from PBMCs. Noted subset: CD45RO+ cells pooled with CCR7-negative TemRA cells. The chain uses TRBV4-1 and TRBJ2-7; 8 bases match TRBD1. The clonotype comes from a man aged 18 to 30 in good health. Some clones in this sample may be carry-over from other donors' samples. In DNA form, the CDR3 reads TGCGCCAGCAGCAAAAGCCGCAGGGGGCAGGACGAGCAGTACTTC. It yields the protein CASSKSRRGQDEQYF.